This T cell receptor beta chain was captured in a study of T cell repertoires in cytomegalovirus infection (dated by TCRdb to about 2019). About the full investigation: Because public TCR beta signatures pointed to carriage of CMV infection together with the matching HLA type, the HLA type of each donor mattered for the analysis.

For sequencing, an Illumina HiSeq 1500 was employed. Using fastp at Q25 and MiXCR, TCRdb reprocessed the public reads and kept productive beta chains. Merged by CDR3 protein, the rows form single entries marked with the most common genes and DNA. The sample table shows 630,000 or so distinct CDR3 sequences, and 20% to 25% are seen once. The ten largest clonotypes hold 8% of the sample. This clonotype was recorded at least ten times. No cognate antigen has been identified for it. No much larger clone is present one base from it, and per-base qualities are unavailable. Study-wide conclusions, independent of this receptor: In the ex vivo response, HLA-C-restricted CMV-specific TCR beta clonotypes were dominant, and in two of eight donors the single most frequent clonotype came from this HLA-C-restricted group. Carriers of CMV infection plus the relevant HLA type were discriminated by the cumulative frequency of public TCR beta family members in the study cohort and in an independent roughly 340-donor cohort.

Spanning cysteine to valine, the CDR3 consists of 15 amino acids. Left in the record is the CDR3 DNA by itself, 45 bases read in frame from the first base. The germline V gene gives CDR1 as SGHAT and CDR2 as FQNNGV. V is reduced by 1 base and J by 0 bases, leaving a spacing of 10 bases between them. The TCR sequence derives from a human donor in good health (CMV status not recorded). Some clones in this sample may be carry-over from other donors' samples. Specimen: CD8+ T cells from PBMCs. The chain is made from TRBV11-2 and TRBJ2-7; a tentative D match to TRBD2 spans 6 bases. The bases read TGTGCCAGCAGCTTAGGACCCGGGGGCTCCTACGAGCAGTACGTC. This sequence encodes CASSLGPGGSYEQYV.